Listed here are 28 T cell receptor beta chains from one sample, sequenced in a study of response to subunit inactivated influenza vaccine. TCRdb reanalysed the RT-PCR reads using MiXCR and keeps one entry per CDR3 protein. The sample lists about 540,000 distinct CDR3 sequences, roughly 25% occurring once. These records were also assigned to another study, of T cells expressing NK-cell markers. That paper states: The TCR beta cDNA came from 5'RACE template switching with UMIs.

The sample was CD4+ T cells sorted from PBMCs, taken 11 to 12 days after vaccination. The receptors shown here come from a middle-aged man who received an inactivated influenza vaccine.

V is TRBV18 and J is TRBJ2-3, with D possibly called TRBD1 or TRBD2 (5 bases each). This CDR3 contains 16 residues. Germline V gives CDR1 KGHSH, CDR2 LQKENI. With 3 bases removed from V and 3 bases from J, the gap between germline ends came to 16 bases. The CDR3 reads CASSPLGADNTDTQYF. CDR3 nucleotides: TGTGCCAGCTCACCCCTCGGGGCGGATAATACAGATACGCAGTATTTT. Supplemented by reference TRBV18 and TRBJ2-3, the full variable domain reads NAGVMQNPRHLVRRRGQEARLRCSPMKGHSHVYWYRQLPEEGLKFMVYLQKENIIDESGMPKERFSAEFPKEGPSILRIQQVVRGDSAAYFCASSPLGADNTDTQYFGPGTRLTVL.

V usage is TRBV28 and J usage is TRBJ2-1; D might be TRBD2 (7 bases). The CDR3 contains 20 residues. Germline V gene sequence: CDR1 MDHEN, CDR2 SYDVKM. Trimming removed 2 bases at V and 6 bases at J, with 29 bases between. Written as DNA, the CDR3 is TGTGCCAGCAGTTTAAGATGGACGTTAGGTAGGGGGGGTTCCCTCAATGAGCAGTTCTTC. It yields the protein CASSLRWTLGRGGSLNEQFF.

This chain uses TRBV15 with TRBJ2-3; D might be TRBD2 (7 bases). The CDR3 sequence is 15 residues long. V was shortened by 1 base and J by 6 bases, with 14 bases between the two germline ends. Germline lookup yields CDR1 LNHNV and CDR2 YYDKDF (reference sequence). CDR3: CATSRAGGRADTQYF. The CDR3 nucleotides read TGTGCCACCAGCAGAGCCGGGGGGCGTGCCGATACGCAGTATTTT.

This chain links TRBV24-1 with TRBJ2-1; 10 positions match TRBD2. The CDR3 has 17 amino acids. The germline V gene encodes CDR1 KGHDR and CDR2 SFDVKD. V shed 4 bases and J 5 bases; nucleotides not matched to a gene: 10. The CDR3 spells CATSDGQLAGGNNEQFF. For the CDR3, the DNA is TGTGCCACCAGTGACGGACAGTTAGCGGGAGGTAACAATGAGCAGTTCTTC.

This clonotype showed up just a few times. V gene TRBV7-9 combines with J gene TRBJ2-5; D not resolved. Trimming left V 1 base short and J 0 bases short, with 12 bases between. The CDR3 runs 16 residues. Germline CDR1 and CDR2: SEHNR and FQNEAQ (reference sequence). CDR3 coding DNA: TGTGCCAGCAGCTTAGAAGCTCGGCTATACCAAGAGACCCAGTACTTC. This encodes CASSLEARLYQETQYF.

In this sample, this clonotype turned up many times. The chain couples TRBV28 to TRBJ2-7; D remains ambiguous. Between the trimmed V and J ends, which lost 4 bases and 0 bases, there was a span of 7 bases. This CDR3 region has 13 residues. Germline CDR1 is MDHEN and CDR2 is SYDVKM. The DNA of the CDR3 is TGTGCCAGCAGTTGGGGTGACTCCTACGAGCAGTACTTC. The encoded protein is CASSWGDSYEQYF.

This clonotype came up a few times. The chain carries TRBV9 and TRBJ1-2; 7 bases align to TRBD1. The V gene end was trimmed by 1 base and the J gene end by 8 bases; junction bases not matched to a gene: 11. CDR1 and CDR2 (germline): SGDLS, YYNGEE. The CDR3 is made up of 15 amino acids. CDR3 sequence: CASSVTWDSAIGYTF. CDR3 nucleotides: TGTGCCAGCAGCGTAACGTGGGACAGCGCTATCGGCTACACCTTC.

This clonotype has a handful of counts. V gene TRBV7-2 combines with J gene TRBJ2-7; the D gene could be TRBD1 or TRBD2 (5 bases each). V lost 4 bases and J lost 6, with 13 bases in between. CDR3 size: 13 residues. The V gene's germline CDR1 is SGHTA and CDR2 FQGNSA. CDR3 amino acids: CASSSQPGSEQYF. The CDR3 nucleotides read TGTGCCAGCAGCTCACAACCAGGGAGCGAGCAGTACTTC.

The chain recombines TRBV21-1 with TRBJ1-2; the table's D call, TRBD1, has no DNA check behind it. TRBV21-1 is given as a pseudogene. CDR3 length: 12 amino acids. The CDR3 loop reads CASSKDGGGYTF. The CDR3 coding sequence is TGTGCCAGCAGCAAAGATGGGGGCGGCTACACCTTC.

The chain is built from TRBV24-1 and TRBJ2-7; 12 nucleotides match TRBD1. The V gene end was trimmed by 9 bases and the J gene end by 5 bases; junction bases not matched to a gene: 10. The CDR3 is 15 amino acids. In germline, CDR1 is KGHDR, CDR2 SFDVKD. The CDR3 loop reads CATSQPGQGADEQYF. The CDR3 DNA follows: TGTGCCACCTCCCAACCGGGACAGGGGGCTGACGAGCAGTACTTC.

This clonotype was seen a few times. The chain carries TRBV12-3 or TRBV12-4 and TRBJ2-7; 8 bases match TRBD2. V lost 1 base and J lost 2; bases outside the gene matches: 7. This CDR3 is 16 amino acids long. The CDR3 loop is CASSLERGLETYEQYF. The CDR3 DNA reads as TGTGCCAGCAGTTTAGAAAGGGGACTAGAGACCTACGAGCAGTACTTC.

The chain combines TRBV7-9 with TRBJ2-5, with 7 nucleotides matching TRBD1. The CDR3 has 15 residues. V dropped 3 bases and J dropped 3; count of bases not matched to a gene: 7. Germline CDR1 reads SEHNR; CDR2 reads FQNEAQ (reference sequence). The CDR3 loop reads CASSLIPGGEETQYF. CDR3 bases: TGTGCCAGCAGCTTGATCCCAGGGGGAGAAGAGACCCAGTACTTC. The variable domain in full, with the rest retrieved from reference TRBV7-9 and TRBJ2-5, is DTGVSQNPRHKITKRGQNVTFRCDPISEHNRLYWYRQTLGQGPEFLTYFQNEAQLEKSRLLSDRFSAERPKGSFSTLEIQRTEQGDSAMYLCASSLIPGGEETQYFGPGTRLLVL.

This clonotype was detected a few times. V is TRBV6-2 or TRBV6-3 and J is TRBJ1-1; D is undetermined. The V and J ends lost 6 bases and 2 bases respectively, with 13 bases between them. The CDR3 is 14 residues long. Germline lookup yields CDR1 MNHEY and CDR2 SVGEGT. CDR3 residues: CASSSLGINTEAFF. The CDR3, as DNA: TGTGCCAGCAGCAGCCTTGGCATTAACACTGAAGCTTTCTTT.

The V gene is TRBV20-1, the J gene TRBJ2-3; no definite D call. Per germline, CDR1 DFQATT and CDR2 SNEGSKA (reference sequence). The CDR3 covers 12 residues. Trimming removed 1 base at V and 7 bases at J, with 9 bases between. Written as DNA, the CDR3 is TGCAGTGCTAGAGGGACCAGTAATACGCAGTATTTT. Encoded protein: CSARGTSNTQYF.

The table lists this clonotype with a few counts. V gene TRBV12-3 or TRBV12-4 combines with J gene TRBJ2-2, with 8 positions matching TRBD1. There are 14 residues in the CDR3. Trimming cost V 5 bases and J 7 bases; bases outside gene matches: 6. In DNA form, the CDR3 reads TGTGCCAGCAGTCGGCAGGGGGCTATCGGGGAGCTGTTTTTT. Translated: CASSRQGAIGELFF.

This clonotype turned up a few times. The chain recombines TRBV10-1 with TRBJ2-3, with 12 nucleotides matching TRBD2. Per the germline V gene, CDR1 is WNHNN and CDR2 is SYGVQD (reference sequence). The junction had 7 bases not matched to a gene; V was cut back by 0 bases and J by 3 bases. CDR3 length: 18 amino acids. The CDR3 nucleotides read TGCGCCAGCAGTGAGTCTCTGACTAGCGGGGGAACGACAGATACGCAGTATTTT. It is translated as CASSESLTSGGTTDTQYF.

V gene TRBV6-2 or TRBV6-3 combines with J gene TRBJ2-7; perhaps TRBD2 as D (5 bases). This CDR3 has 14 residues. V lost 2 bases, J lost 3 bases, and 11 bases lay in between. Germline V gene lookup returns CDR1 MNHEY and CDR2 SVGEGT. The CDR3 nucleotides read TGTGCCAGCAGTTACGCTAGCAAGTTCTACGAGCAGTACTTC. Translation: CASSYASKFYEQYF.

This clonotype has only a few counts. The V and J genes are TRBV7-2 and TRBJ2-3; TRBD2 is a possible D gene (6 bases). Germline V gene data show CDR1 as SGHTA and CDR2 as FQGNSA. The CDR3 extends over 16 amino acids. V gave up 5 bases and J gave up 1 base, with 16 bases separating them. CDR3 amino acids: CASSPSGPLGTDTQYF. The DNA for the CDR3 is TGTGCCAGCAGCCCCAGCGGGCCTTTGGGCACAGATACGCAGTATTTT. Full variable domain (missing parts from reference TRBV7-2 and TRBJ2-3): GAGVSQSPSNKVTEKGKDVELRCDPISGHTALYWYRQSLGQGLEFLIYFQGNSAPDKSGLPSDRFSAERTGGSVSTLTIQRTQQEDSAVYLCASSPSGPLGTDTQYFGPGTRLTVL.

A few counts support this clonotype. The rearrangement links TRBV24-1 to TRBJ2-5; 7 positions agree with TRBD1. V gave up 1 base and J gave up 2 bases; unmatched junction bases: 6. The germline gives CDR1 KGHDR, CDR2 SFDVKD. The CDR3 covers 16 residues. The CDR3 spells CATSDFGTAHQETQYF. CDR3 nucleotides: TGTGCCACCAGTGATTTTGGGACAGCGCATCAAGAGACCCAGTACTTC.

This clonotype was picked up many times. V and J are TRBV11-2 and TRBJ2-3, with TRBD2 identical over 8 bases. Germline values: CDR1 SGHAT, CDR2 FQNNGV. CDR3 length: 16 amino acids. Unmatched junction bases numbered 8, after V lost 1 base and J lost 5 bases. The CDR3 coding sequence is TGTGCCAGCAGCTTAGGCCTGTGGACTAGCTTAGATACGCAGTATTTT. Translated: CASSLGLWTSLDTQYF.

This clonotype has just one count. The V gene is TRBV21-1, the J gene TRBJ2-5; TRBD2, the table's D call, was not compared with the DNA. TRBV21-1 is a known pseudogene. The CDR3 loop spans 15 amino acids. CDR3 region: CASSKETSGSETQYF. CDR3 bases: TGTGCCAGCAGCAAAGAAACTAGCGGGAGTGAGACCCAGTACTTC.

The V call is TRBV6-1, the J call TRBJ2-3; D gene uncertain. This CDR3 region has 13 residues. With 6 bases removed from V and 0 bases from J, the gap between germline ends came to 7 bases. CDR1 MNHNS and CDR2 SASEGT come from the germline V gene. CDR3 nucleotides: TGTGCCAGCAGACCACCTAGCACAGATACGCAGTATTTT. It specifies CASRPPSTDTQYF.

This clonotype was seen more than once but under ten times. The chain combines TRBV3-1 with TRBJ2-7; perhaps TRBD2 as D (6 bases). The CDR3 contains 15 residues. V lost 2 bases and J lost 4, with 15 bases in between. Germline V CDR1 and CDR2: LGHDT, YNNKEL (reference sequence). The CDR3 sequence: CASSQKGLQLYEQYF. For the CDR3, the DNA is TGTGCCAGCAGCCAAAAGGGACTCCAGTTGTACGAGCAGTACTTC.

In nucleotides, the CDR3 is TGTGCCAGCAGCCGGGACACCGCAACTAATGAAAAACTGTTTTTT. Residues: CASSRDTATNEKLFF. The V gene is TRBV5-5, the J gene TRBJ1-4, with TRBD1 as a possible D gene (6 bases). Germline-derived CDR1 and CDR2 are SGHKS and YYEKEE (reference sequence). The V end was cut by 4 bases, the J end by 0 bases, with 10 bases between. The CDR3 covers 15 residues.

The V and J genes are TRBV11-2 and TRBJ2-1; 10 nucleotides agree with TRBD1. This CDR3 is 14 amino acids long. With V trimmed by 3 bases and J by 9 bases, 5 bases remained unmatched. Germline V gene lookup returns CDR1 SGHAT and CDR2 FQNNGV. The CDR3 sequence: CASSFRTGGGEQFF. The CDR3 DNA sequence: TGTGCCAGCAGCTTCCGGACAGGGGGGGGTGAGCAGTTCTTC.

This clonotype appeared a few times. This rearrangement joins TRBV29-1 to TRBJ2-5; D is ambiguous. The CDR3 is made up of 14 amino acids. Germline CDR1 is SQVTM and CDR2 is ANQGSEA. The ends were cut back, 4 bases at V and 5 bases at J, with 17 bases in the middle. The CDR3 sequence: CSVAPHKPVETQYF. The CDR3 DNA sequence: TGCAGCGTTGCCCCCCACAAACCGGTGGAGACCCAGTACTTC.

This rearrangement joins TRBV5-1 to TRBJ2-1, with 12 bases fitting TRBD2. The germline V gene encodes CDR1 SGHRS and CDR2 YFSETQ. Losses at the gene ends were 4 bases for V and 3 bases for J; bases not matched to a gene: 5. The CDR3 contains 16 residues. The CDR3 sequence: CASSSTSGGLYNEQFF. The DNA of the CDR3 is TGCGCCAGCAGCAGCACTAGCGGGGGGCTCTACAATGAGCAGTTCTTC.

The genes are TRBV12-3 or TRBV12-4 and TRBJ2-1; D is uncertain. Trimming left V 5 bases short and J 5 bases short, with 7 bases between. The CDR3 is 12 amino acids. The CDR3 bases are TGTGCCAGCAGTCTATTCGACAATGAGCAGTTCTTC. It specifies CASSLFDNEQFF.